The T cell receptor (beta chain) described here comes from a study of human T cells and chemical hapten exposure (dated by TCRdb to the early 2020s). With respect to the entire study: For sensitization, 2% DPC in acetone was applied to a roughly 2 cm by roughly 2 cm area of upper inner arm skin. Weekly therapeutic DPC doses were additionally applied to the scalp of patients throughout the roughly 25-week study period. Patch testing on the upper back used Finn chambers containing 0.01% DPC, with scoring done after 6 days according to International Contact Dermatitis Research Group standards. The mostly female patient cohort included alopecia areata with under or over 50% scalp involvement, alopecia totalis and alopecia universalis. Libraries were pooled for sequencing, and per-sample TCR yields varied mainly because of small differences in library volumes within the pool. Peripheral blood TCR repertoire changes were tracked in vivo in alopecia patients during primary and secondary sensitization to the hapten diphenylcyclopropenone (DPC). Blood was sampled from patients pre-sensitization (week 0) and at 2, 6 and about 24 weeks after DPC sensitization. Twenty-nine alopecia patients gave blood for TCR sequencing at one to four time points (pre-sensitization, 2, 6 and 24 weeks). Points the paper makes about the study in general: The number of TCRs above 1 in 1000 frequency did not change with DPC sensitization; there was no evidence of global repertoire structure alterations. Alopecia, a presumed autoimmune disease, was present in all patients, so the immune response of the patients might differ from that of healthy individuals. Patch test score correlated positively with the number of PT1 expanded TCRs, reaching significance at thresholds 8, 16 and 32 but not at 4. Repeated subsampling changed both the strength of the expansion versus patch-test correlation and the threshold at which that correlation became significant. Significantly more large CDR3 similarity clusters were formed by expanded TCRs than by pre-sensitization or healthy control sets, consistent with antigen-driven responses.

V loses 1 base, J loses 6 bases, and the germline ends lie 18 bases apart. Spanning cysteine to phenylalanine, the CDR3 consists of 17 amino acids. Of all the DNA, just the CDR3 is kept, 51 bases in frame from base 1. The germline V gene supplies CDR1 LGHNA and CDR2 YNFKEQ. There are a few counts of this clonotype. Its antigen is currently not known. No per-base quality is available; no much larger clone lies one base away. Library prep was done by RACE. Sequencing was carried out with a NextSeq 500. During library preparation, unique molecular identifiers were attached to individual cDNA molecules so that TCRs could be counted in a quantitative, reproducible way. For every blood RNA sample, sequencing covered both the TCR alpha and TCR beta chains. The authors processed their data as follows. The median number of TCRs per sample was 85,000 to 100,000, ranging from about 20,000 to 690,600. V, J and CDR3 annotation of the TCR reads was performed with the Decombinator software suite. For the PS versus PT1 abundance plots, all samples were subsampled to the same number of TCRs (28,000). Expanded TCRs were defined as absent before sensitization and observed at least eight times at the 2-week time point. TCRdb reanalyzed the raw reads on its own, using fastp at Q25 for trimming and MiXCR for clone calling, and kept in-frame beta chains. When rows share a CDR3 protein, they turn into one entry using the most common DNA and genes. For this entry, the V and J calls and clone size follow TCRdb and not the study's own pipeline. Across this sample there are 250,000 or so distinct CDR3 sequences, with roughly 7.7% seen only once. The ten largest clones capture roughly 1.2% of the sample.

The sample's time point label is to be understood as: pre-sensitization, week 0. Reading the label with the study, this specimen's treatment or condition is: therapeutic diphenylcyclopropenone sensitization with weekly scalp DPC. Blood at each patch-test visit was drawn before the patch test was applied. To be eligible, patients had to be aged 18 to 70, diagnosed with alopecia and judged suitable for DPC therapy, while pregnant patients were excluded. Unfractionated whole blood was collected in Tempus Blood RNA tubes, and total RNA was extracted from that blood. The sequence was collected from a man aged 18-30 years with alopecia areata. Some clones in this sample may be carry-over from other donors' samples. Sequencing was performed on whole blood, taken in connection with sensitization to the hapten diphenylcyclopropenone (DPC). The rearrangement joined TRBV4-2 to TRBJ1-4, with the D segment identity uncertain. The bases are TGTGCCAGCAGCCAAGTACCGGGCCAGGTTAGCGATGAAAAACTGTTTTTT. It translates to CASSQVPGQVSDEKLFF.